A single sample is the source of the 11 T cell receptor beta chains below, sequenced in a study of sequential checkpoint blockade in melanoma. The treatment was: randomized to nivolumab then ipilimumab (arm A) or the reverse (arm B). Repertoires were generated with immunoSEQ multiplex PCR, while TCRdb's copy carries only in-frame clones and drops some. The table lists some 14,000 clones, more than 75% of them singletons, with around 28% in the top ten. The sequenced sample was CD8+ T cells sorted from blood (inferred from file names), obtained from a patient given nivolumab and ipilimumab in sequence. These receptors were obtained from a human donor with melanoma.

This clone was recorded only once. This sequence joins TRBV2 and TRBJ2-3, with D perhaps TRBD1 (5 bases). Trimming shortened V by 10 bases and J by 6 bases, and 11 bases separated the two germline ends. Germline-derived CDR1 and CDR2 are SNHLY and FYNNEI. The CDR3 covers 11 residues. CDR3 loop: CATHAGDTQYF. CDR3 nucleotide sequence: TGTGCCACCCATGCAGGGGATACGCAGTATTTT.

CDR3 coding DNA: TGTGCCTGGGCGGGAGGGGCGAACACCGGGGAGCTGTTTTTT. This gives the protein CAWAGGANTGELFF. The rearrangement uses TRBV30 and TRBJ2-2; 9 positions match TRBD2. Germline V gives CDR1 GTSNPN, CDR2 SVGIG (reference sequence). The CDR3 has 14 residues. J lost 0 bases, V lost 5 bases, and 1 base had no gene match.

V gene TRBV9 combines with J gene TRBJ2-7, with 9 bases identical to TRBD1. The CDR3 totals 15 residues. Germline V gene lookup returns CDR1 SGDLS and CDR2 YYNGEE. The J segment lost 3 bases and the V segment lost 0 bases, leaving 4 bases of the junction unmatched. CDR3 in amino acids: CASSVVGTGNYEQYF. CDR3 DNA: TGTGCCAGCAGCGTAGTAGGGACAGGGAACTACGAGCAGTACTTC.

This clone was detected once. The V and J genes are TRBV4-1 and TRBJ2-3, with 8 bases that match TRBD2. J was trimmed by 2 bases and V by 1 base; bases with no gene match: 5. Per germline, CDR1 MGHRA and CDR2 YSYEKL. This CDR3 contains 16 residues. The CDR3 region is CASSQAGTRDTDTQYF. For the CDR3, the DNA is TGCGCCAGCAGCCAAGCCGGGACTAGGGACACAGATACGCAGTATTTT.

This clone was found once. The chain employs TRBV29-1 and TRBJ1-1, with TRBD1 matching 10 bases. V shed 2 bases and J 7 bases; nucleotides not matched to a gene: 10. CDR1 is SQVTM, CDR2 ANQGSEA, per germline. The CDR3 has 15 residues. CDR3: CSVEFRGQGRSEAFF. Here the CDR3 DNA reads TGCAGCGTTGAATTTCGGGGACAGGGGAGAAGTGAAGCTTTCTTT.

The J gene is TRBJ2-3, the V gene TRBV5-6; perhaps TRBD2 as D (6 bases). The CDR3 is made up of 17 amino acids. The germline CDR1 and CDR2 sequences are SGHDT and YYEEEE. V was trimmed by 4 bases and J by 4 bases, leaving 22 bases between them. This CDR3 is CASSPAVVATRADTQYF. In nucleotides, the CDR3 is TGTGCCAGCAGCCCGGCCGTGGTAGCGACTAGGGCAGATACGCAGTATTTT.

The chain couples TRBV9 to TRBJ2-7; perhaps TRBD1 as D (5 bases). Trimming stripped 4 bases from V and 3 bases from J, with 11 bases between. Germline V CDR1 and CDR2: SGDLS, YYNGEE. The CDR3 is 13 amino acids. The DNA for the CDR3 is TGTGCCAGCAGCCCCTCCGACAGCTACGAGCAGTACTTC. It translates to CASSPSDSYEQYF.

The CDR3, as DNA: TGTGCCAGCAGCGTAGAGGGGGCAGGGAACACTGAAGCTTTCTTT. Encoded protein: CASSVEGAGNTEAFF. J is TRBJ1-1 and V is TRBV9; TRBD1 matches at 7 bases. CDR1 is SGDLS, CDR2 YYNGEE, per germline. The V and J ends lost 0 bases and 1 base, in that order; junction bases with no gene match: 3. This CDR3 comprises 15 residues.

CDR3 in DNA: TGTGCTAGTGGTCCTGACGGCGGGGGCGACACCGGGGAGCTGTTTTTT. It translates to CASGPDGGGDTGELFF. The gene calls are TRBV12-5 and TRBJ2-2; a weak D match, TRBD2 (7 bases). The length of the CDR3 is 16 residues. Trimming pared 5 bases from V and 3 bases from J, leaving 16 bases between. The germline V gene encodes CDR1 LGHNT and CDR2 FRNRAP.

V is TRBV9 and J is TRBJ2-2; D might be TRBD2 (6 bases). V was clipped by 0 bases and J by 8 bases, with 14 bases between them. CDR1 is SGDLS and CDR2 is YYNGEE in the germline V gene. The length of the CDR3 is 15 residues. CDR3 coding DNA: TGTGCCAGCAGCGTAGCTACGGGGAGGCGGGGGGAGCTGTTTTTT. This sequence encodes CASSVATGRRGELFF.

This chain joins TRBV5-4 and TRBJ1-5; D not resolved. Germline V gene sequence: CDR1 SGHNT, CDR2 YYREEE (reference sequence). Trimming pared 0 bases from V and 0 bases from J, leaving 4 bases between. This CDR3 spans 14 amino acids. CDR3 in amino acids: CASSLALSNQPQHF. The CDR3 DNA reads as TGTGCCAGCAGCTTGGCCCTTAGCAATCAGCCCCAGCATTTT. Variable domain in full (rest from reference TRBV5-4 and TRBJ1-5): ETGVTQSPTHLIKTRGQQVTLRCSSQSGHNTVSWYQQALGQGPQFIFQYYREEENGRGNFPPRFSGLQFPNYSSELNVNALELDDSALYLCASSLALSNQPQHFGDGTRLSIL.